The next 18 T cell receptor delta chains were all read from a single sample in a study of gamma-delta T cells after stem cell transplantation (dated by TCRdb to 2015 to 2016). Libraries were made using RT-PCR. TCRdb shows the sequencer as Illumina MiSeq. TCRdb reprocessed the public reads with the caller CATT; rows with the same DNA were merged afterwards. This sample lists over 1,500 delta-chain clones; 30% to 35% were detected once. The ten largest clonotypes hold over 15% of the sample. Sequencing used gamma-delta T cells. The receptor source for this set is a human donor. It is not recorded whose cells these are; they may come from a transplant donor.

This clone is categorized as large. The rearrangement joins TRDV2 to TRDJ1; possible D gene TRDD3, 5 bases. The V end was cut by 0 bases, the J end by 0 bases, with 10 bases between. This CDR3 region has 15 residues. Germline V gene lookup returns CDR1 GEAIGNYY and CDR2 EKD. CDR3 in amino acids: CACDTVGTNTDKLIF. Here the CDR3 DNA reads TGTGCCTGTGACACCGTGGGGACGAACACCGATAAACTCATCTTT.

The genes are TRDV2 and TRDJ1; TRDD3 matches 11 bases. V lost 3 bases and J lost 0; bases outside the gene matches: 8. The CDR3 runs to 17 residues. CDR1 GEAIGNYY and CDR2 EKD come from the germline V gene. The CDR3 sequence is CACDGMGDTRDTDKLIF. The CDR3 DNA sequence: TGTGCCTGTGACGGCATGGGGGATACGCGGGACACCGATAAACTCATCTTT.

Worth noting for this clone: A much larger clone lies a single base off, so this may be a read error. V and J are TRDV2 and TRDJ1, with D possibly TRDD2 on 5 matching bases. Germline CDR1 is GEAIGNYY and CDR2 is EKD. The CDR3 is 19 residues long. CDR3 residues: CACGTVRYPTLEYTDKLIF. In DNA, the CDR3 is TGTGCCTGTGGCACCGTTCGTTACCCTACTTTGGAGTACACCGATAAACTCATCTTT.

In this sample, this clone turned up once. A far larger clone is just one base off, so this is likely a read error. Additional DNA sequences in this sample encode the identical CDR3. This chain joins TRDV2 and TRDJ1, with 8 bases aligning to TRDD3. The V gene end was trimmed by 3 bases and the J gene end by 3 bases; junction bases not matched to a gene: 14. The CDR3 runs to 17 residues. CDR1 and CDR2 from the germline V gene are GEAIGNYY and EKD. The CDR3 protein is CACDVLKGDIVSDKLIF. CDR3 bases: TGTGCCTGTGACGTCTTAAAGGGGGATATTGTATCCGATAAACTCATCTTT.

CDR3 DNA sequence: TGTGCCTGTGACACCTTGGGGGGCACGTACACCGATAAACTCATCTTT. It translates to CACDTLGGTYTDKLIF. V and J are TRDV2 and TRDJ1, with D perhaps TRDD3 (6 bases). CDR3 size: 16 residues. Trimming removed 0 bases at V and 0 bases at J, with 13 bases between. In germline, CDR1 is GEAIGNYY, CDR2 EKD.

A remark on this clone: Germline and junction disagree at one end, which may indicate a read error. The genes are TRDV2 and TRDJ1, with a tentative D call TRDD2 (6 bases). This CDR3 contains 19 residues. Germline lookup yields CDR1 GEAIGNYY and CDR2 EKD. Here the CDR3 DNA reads TGTGCCTGGGACACCCTCCTACTCCATGTGCTCGACTACACCGATAAACTCATCTTT. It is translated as CAWDTLLLHVLDYTDKLIF.

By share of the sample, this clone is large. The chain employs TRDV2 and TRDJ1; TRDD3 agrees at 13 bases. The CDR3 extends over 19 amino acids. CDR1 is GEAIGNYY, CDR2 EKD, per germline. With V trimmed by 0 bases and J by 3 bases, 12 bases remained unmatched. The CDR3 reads CACDTLILGDTQVPDKLIF. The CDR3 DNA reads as TGTGCCTGTGACACCCTAATACTGGGGGATACGCAAGTCCCCGATAAACTCATCTTT.

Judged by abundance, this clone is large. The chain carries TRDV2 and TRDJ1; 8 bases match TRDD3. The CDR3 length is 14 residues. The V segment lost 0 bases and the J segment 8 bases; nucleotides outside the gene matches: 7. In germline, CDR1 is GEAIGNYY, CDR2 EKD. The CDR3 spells CACDTVGDSRKLIF. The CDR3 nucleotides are TGTGCCTGTGACACCGTGGGGGATTCTCGGAAACTCATCTTT.

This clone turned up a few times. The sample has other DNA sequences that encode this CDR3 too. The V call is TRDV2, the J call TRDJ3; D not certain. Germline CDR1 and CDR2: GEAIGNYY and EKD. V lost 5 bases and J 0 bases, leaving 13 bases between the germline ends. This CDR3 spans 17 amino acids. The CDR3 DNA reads TGTGCCTGTGTGTCGTTATCAAGCTCCTGGGACACCCGACAGATGTTTTTC. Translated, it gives CACVSLSSSWDTRQMFF.

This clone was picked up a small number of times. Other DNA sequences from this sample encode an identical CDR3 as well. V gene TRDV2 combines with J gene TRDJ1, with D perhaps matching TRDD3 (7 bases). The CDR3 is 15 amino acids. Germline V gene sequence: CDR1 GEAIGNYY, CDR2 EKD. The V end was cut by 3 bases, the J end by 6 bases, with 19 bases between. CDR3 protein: CACDPLGAFPNKLIF. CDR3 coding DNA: TGTGCCTGTGACCCCCTGGGGGCCTTCCCTAATAAACTCATCTTT.

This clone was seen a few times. The CDR3 coding sequence is TGTGCTCTTGGGGACCACGCAAAACGGCCTGTACTGGGGGATACTAGGTGGGACACCCGACAGATGTTTTTC. Its translation: CALGDHAKRPVLGDTRWDTRQMFF. The rearrangement uses TRDV1 and TRDJ3; 12 bases are a match to TRDD3. This CDR3 comprises 24 residues. With V trimmed by 3 bases and J by 4 bases, 22 bases remained unmatched. From germline, CDR1 is TSWWSYY and CDR2 QGS.

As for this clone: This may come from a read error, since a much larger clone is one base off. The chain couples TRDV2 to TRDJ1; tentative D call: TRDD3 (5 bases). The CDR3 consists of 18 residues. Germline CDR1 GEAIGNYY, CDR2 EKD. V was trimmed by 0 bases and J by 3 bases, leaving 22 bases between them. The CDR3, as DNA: TGTGCCTGTGACACCGTGCCTAGTGGGGTTCCATTCGCCGATAAACTCATCTTT. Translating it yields CACDTVPSGVPFADKLIF.

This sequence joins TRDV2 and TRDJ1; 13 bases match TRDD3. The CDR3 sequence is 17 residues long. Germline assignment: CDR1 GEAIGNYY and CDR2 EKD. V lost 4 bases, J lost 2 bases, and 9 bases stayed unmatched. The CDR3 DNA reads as TGTGCCTGTGATTTTGTACTGGGGGATACGCGAACCGATAAACTCATCTTT. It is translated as CACDFVLGDTRTDKLIF.

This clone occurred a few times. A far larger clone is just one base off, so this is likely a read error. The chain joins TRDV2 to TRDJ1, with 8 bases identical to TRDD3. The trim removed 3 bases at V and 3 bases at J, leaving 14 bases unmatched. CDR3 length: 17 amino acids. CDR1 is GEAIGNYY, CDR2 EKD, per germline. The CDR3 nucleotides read TGTGCCTGTGACCTCCTAAAGGGGGATATTGTATCCGATAAACTCATCTTT. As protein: CACDLLKGDIVSDKLIF.

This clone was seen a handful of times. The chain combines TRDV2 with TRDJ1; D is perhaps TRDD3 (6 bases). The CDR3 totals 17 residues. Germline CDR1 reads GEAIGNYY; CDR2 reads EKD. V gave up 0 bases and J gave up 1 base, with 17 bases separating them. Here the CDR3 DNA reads TGTGCCTGTGACACCGTGGCTCCGGGGGAGACCACCGATAAACTCATCTTT. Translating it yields CACDTVAPGETTDKLIF.

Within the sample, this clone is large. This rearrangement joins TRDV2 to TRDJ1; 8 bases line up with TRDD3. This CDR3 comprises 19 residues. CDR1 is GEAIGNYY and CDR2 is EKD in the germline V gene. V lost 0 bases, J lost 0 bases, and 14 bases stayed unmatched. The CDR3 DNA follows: TGTGCCTGTGACACCGTACTGGGGGTCCCCGCCTTGTACACCGATAAACTCATCTTT. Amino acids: CACDTVLGVPALYTDKLIF.

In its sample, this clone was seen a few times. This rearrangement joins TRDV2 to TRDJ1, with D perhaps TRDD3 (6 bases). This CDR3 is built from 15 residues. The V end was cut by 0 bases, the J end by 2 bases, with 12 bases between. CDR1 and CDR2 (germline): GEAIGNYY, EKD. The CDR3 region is CACDTVIRGTDKLIF. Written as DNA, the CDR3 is TGTGCCTGTGACACCGTGATACGGGGGACCGATAAACTCATCTTT.

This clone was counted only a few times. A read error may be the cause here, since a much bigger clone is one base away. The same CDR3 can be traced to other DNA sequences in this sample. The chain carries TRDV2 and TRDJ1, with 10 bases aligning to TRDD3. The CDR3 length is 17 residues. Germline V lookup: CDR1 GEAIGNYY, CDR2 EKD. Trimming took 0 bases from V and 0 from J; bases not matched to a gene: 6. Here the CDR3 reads CACDTLTGGSYTDKLIF. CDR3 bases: TGTGCCTGTGACACCCTTACTGGGGGATCGTACACCGATAAACTCATCTTT.